A selection of T cell receptor beta chains follows, all from one sample in a study of human T cells and chemical hapten exposure. MiXCR was run by TCRdb on the RACE reads, yielding one entry per CDR3 protein. The sample gives roughly 130,000 distinct CDR3 sequences, over 9% of which show up once; under 2.5% is in the top ten. The sample in question was whole blood, obtained in connection with sensitization to the hapten diphenylcyclopropenone (DPC). The receptors come from a woman in her 50s with alopecia areata. Some clones in this sample may be carry-over from other donors' samples. Both conserved end residues are part of each CDR3. The D gene is left open where the match is weak. Clone sizes are given selectively: once, few, many, or a class where the clone is expanded.

>TRBV2|TRBD2|TRBJ2-1|NA
CASSERLAGAENEQFF
TGTGCCAGCAGTGAACGGCTAGCGGGAGCCGAAAATGAGCAGTTCTTC
>TRBV9|NA|TRBJ2-3|NA
CASSDTGIDTQYF
TGTGCCAGCAGTGACACAGGGATAGATACGCAGTATTTT
>TRBV7-8|NA|TRBJ1-1|many
CASSLDNRENTEAFF
TGTGCCAGCAGCTTGGACAACAGGGAGAACACTGAAGCTTTCTTT
>TRBV7-8|NA|TRBJ1-2|few
CASSAYRVANYGYTF
TGTGCCAGCAGCGCTTACAGGGTAGCTAACTATGGCTACACCTTC
>TRBV20-1|NA|TRBJ2-5|many
CSATLTYQETQYF
TGCAGTGCTACCTTGACGTACCAAGAGACCCAGTACTTC
>TRBV28|TRBD2|TRBJ2-2|few
CAPYGGSDTGELFF
TGTGCCCCCTACGGCGGGAGCGACACCGGGGAGCTGTTTTTT
>TRBV12-3/TRBV12-4|NA|TRBJ2-7|many
CASSFSRGAYEQYF
TGTGCCAGCAGTTTTTCCAGGGGGGCCTACGAGCAGTACTTC
>TRBV7-2|NA|TRBJ1-6|NA
CASSFQGGNSPLHF
TGTGCCAGCAGCTTCCAAGGGGGAAATTCACCCCTCCACTTT
>TRBV20-1|TRBD1|TRBJ1-5|few
CSASGTVYNQPQHF
TGCAGTGCTAGCGGGACAGTCTACAATCAGCCCCAGCATTTT
>TRBV6-5|NA|TRBJ2-6|few
CASSYGVSGANVLTF
TGTGCCAGCAGTTACGGCGTCTCTGGGGCCAACGTCCTGACTTTC
>TRBV11-2|NA|TRBJ1-6|NA
CASSPTFSPLHF
TGTGCCAGCAGCCCCACCTTTTCACCCCTCCACTTT
>TRBV12-3/TRBV12-4|TRBD2|TRBJ2-1|NA
CASSFLGLAGAYNEQFF
TGTGCCAGCAGTTTCCTGGGACTAGCGGGGGCCTACAATGAGCAGTTCTTC
>TRBV7-7|TRBD1|TRBJ2-5|few
CASSRTGTGVETQYF
TGTGCCAGCAGTCGGACCGGGACAGGGGTCGAGACCCAGTACTTC
>TRBV5-6|TRBD1|TRBJ2-2|few
CASSLNTGATTGELFF
TGTGCCAGCAGCTTGAATACAGGGGCCACCACCGGGGAGCTGTTTTTT
>TRBV20-1|NA|TRBJ1-6|few
CSARPGTVYNSPLHF
TGCAGTGCTAGACCCGGGACGGTCTATAATTCACCCCTCCACTTT
>TRBV6-1|NA|TRBJ1-2|few
CASSEPTNYGYTF
TGTGCCAGCAGTGAGCCGACTAACTATGGCTACACCTTC
>TRBV5-4|NA|TRBJ2-7|many
CASSLDATESYEQYF
TGTGCCAGCAGCTTGGATGCGACAGAATCCTACGAGCAGTACTTC
>TRBV3-1|NA|TRBJ2-7|many
CASSQGRHEQYF
TGTGCCAGCAGCCAAGGGCGCCACGAGCAGTACTTC
>TRBV12-3/TRBV12-4|NA|TRBJ2-2|NA
CASSLELITGELFF
TGTGCCAGCAGTTTAGAACTAATAACCGGGGAGCTGTTTTTT
>TRBV28|NA|TRBJ2-5|few
CASSQGTQLKETQYF
TGTGCCAGCAGTCAAGGGACCCAACTTAAAGAGACCCAGTACTTC
>TRBV12-3/TRBV12-4|TRBD1|TRBJ1-2|NA
CASSAGGADGYTF
TGTGCCAGCAGCGCAGGGGGCGCCGATGGCTACACCTTC
>TRBV6-5|NA|TRBJ2-5|NA
CASSYSRSGADQYF
TGTGCCAGCAGTTACTCGAGGTCAGGCGCCGACCAGTACTTC
>TRBV5-6|NA|TRBJ2-5|few
CASSPDGSPGTQYF
TGTGCCAGCAGCCCGGACGGCTCTCCGGGGACCCAGTACTTC
>TRBV2|NA|TRBJ1-1|NA
CASSGTGYTEAFF
TGTGCCAGCAGCGGTACAGGGTACACTGAAGCTTTCTTT
>TRBV29-1|NA|TRBJ1-1|many
CSAWEGDNTEAFF
TGCAGCGCTTGGGAGGGGGATAACACTGAAGCTTTCTTT
>TRBV29-1|TRBD1|TRBJ2-2|many
CSVISGGSTGELFF
TGCAGCGTAATTTCAGGGGGAAGCACCGGGGAGCTGTTTTTT
>TRBV27|TRBD1|TRBJ2-7|few
CASSIGTASYEQYF
TGTGCCAGCAGTATAGGGACAGCCTCCTACGAGCAGTACTTC
>TRBV28|NA|TRBJ2-1|few
CASSCLERNEQFF
TGTGCCAGCAGTTGTTTAGAGCGGAATGAGCAGTTCTTC
>TRBV6-2/TRBV6-3|TRBD2|TRBJ2-1|few
CASRGGRSYNEQFF
TGTGCCAGCAGAGGCGGGAGGTCCTACAATGAGCAGTTCTTC
>TRBV12-3/TRBV12-4|TRBD2|TRBJ2-3|few
CASSPGLAVKNTQYF
TGTGCCAGCAGTCCGGGACTAGCGGTTAAGAATACGCAGTATTTT
>TRBV12-3/TRBV12-4|NA|TRBJ2-2|few
CASSSAGLNTGELFF
TGTGCCAGCAGTTCCGCGGGACTCAACACCGGGGAGCTGTTTTTT
>TRBV12-3/TRBV12-4|NA|TRBJ1-6|NA
CASSFAGSSYNSPLHF
TGTGCCAGCAGTTTCGCCGGTAGCTCCTATAATTCACCCCTCCACTTT
>TRBV4-3|NA|TRBJ1-4|few
CASRAPTNEKLFF
TGCGCCAGCAGGGCACCAACTAATGAAAAACTGTTTTTT
>TRBV20-1|NA|TRBJ2-5|NA
CSASRGRRETQYF
TGCAGTGCTAGTAGAGGGCGGCGGGAGACCCAGTACTTC
>TRBV5-1|NA|TRBJ2-5|few
CASSLKASETQYF
TGCGCCAGCAGCTTGAAAGCATCAGAGACCCAGTACTTC
>TRBV7-6|NA|TRBJ2-2|many
CASSPGEGAPGELFF
TGTGCCAGCAGCCCAGGGGAGGGGGCGCCCGGGGAGCTGTTTTTT
>TRBV6-2/TRBV6-3|NA|TRBJ1-5|few
CASSYGPGNSNQPQHF
TGTGCCAGCAGTTACGGGCCCGGGAATAGCAATCAGCCCCAGCATTTT
>TRBV12-3/TRBV12-4|NA|TRBJ1-2|few
CASSRGPASYGYTF
TGTGCCAGCAGTCGGGGACCCGCCAGCTATGGCTACACCTTC
>TRBV4-1|TRBD1|TRBJ1-2|NA
CASSQAGQGAYGYTF
TGCGCCAGCAGCCAGGCGGGACAGGGGGCCTATGGCTACACCTTC
>TRBV6-2/TRBV6-3|NA|TRBJ1-2|few
CASSPEGAYVYGGYTF
TGTGCCAGCAGCCCGGAAGGGGCCTACGTCTACGGTGGCTACACCTTC
>TRBV12-3/TRBV12-4|NA|TRBJ2-2|few
CASSLNQGTGELFF
TGTGCCAGCAGTCTCAACCAGGGGACCGGGGAGCTGTTTTTT
>TRBV6-2/TRBV6-3|NA|TRBJ1-1|many
CASSGQTNTEAFF
TGTGCCAGCTCCGGACAGACTAACACTGAAGCTTTCTTT
>TRBV6-1|NA|TRBJ1-1|few
CASRGGDTEAFF
TGTGCCAGCAGGGGGGGGGACACTGAAGCTTTCTTT
>TRBV6-1|NA|TRBJ1-5|NA
CASSEAGGDQPQHF
TGTGCCAGCAGTGAAGCCGGGGGCGATCAGCCCCAGCATTTT
>TRBV2|TRBD2|TRBJ2-1|many
CASAEVGTRRFF
TGTGCCAGCGCTGAGGTTGGGACTAGAAGGTTCTTC
>TRBV27|NA|TRBJ1-1|few
CASSLSGMGTEAFF
TGTGCCAGCAGTTTATCAGGGATGGGTACTGAAGCTTTCTTT
>TRBV7-2|NA|TRBJ2-3|NA
CASSLAGGGPDTQYF
TGTGCCAGCAGCTTAGCGGGAGGAGGGCCAGATACGCAGTATTTT